This T cell receptor (beta chain) was found in a study of blood T cell repertoires in COVID-19. Study at large: From T cells, B-cell-depleted T cells, or PBMCs came the material, which was cDNA or gDNA.

The assay was immunoSEQ multiplex PCR, and TCRdb's table has in-frame clones only and misses some. The sample lists under 200,000 clones, roughly four fifths occurring once. Germline lookup yields CDR1 SNHLY and CDR2 FYNNEI. The CDR3 has 13 residues. Trimming pared 8 bases from V and 9 bases from J, leaving 17 bases between. The sequenced sample was peripheral blood. This clonotype was obtained from a man in his forties or fifties who had recovered from COVID-19. The chain carries TRBV2 and TRBJ1-5; a weak D match, TRBD1 (6 bases). In nucleotides, the CDR3 is TGTGCCAGCGAAAACGACAGGAGGAGGCCCCAGCATTTT. The encoded protein is CASENDRRRPQHF.